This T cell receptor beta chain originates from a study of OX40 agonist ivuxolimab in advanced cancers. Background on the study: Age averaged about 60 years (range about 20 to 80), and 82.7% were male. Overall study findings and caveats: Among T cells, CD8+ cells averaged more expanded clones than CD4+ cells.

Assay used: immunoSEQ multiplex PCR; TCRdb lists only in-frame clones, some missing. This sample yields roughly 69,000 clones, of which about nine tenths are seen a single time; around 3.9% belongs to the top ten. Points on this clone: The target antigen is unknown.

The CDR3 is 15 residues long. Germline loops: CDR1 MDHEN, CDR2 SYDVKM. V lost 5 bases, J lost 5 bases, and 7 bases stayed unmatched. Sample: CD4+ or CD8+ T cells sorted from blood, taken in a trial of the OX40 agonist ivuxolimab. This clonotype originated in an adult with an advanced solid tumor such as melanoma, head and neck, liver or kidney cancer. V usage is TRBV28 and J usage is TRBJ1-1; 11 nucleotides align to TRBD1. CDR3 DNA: TGTGCCAGCAGTCTTCGGACAGGGGGCTGGACTGAAGCTTTCTTT. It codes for CASSLRTGGWTEAFF.